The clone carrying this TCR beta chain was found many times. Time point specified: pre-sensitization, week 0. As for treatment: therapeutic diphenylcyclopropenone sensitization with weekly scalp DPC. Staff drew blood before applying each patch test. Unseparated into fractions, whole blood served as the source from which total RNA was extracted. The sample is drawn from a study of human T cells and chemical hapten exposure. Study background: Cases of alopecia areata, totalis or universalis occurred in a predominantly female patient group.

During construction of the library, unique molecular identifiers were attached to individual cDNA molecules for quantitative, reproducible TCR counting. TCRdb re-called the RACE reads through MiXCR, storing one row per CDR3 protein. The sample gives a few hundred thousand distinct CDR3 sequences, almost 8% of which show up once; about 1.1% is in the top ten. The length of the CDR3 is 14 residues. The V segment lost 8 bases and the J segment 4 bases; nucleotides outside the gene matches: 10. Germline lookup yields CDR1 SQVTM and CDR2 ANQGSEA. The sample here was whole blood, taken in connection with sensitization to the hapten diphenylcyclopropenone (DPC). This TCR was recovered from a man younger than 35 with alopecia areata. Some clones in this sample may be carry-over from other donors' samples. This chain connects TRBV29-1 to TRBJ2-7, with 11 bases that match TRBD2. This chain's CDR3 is CSIAGTSGLYEQYF. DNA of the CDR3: TGCAGCATAGCCGGGACTAGCGGCCTTTACGAGCAGTACTTC.